This is a list of T cell receptor beta chains from one sample in a study of blood T cell repertoires in COVID-19. The repertoire was sequenced with immunoSEQ multiplex PCR; TCRdb's copy has only in-frame clones and lacks some. The data hold almost 200,000 clones, with 80% to 90% observed a single time. Sample: PBMCs or T cells enriched from blood (not recorded which). These receptors originate from a woman between 18 and 30 years old who had recovered from COVID-19. CDR3s include the opening cysteine and the closing phenylalanine or tryptophan. D genes are given only for firm matches. Not every row has a clone size; where given, it reads once, few, many or a size class.

>TRBV11-2|once|TRBJ2-7|NA
TGTGCCAGCAGCGTTGCAGGCCCCGCAAGCTCCTACGAGCAGTACTTC
CASSVAGPASSYEQYF
>TRBV19|NA|TRBJ2-1|TRBD2
TGTGCCAGTAGTGTCTCCGGGACTAGCGGGGCTAGCTCCTACAATGAGCAGTTCTTC
CASSVSGTSGASSYNEQFF
>TRBV5-4|NA|TRBJ2-2|NA
TGTGCCAGCAGCTTGAAACAGTATAACACCGGGGAGCTGTTTTTT
CASSLKQYNTGELFF
>TRBV7-2|NA|TRBJ2-3|NA
TGTGCCAGCAGTCCCTTTGTGGGGGCCGATACGCAGTATTTT
CASSPFVGADTQYF
>TRBV5-1|NA|TRBJ2-2|NA
TGCGCCAGCAGCTTGATTTCGTGGTCGGTCGGGGAGCTGTTTTTT
CASSLISWSVGELFF
>TRBV27|once|TRBJ1-1|NA
TGTGCCAGCAGTTTCGAGCGATTGAACACTGAAGCTTTCTTT
CASSFERLNTEAFF
>TRBV6-5|NA|TRBJ1-1|TRBD1
TGTGCCAGCCTAGGGGGCGGGAACACTGAAGCTTTCTTT
CASLGGGNTEAFF
>TRBV30|once|TRBJ2-3|TRBD2
TGTGGCAGTACGGGGACTAGCGGCACAGATACGCAGTATTTT
CGSTGTSGTDTQYF
>TRBV6-5|NA|TRBJ1-1|TRBD1
TGTGCCAGCAGTTACTCGGACAGGGTGAGGACTGAAGCTTTCTTT
CASSYSDRVRTEAFF
>TRBV10-3|NA|TRBJ1-1|NA
TGTGCCGTGGGACAACTCGAGGACACTGAAGCTTTCTTT
CAVGQLEDTEAFF
>TRBV7-9|NA|TRBJ1-2|NA
TGTGCCAGCAGCTTAACAGGGAACCCCTATGGCTACACCTTC
CASSLTGNPYGYTF
>TRBV5-1|few|TRBJ1-1|NA
TGCGCCAGCAGCCTTACTTCTCCGTCGGCTGAAGCTTTCTTT
CASSLTSPSAEAFF
>TRBV19|NA|TRBJ2-7|TRBD1
TGTGCCAGTAGTAACGGTTGGACAGGGACCTACGAGCAGTACTTC
CASSNGWTGTYEQYF
>TRBV29-1|NA|TRBJ1-5|NA
TGCAGCGTTGCGGAGGGAGTTAGGCAGCCCCAGCATTTT
CSVAEGVRQPQHF
>TRBV27|NA|TRBJ1-2|TRBD1
TGTGCCAGCAGTTTTATCTCCCAGGGGGCGGGTGGCTACACCTTC
CASSFISQGAGGYTF
>TRBV24-1|NA|TRBJ1-2|NA
TGTGCCACCAGTGACCCCCTCCGACAAGGCGGCTACACCTTC
CATSDPLRQGGYTF
>TRBV4-1|NA|TRBJ1-2|NA
TGCGCCAGCAGCCAAGATCGGGGGGATGGCTACACCTTC
CASSQDRGDGYTF
>TRBV5-1|NA|TRBJ1-1|TRBD1
TGCGCCAGCAGCTTACAGGGGTATAACACTGAAGCTTTCTTT
CASSLQGYNTEAFF
>TRBV2|once|TRBJ1-2|NA
TGTGCCAGCAGTGAAGGGAGGGTGAGCAACTATGGCTACACCTTC
CASSEGRVSNYGYTF
>TRBV28|NA|TRBJ1-4|TRBD1
TGTGCCAGCACCACAGGGGGGGCGGGGAATGAAAAACTGTTTTTT
CASTTGGAGNEKLFF
>TRBV5-6|NA|TRBJ1-6|NA
TGTGCCAGCAGCTCCGGACTATCCTCCTATTCACCCCTCCACTTT
CASSSGLSSYSPLHF
>TRBV5-6|NA|TRBJ1-6|TRBD1
TGTGCCAGCAGCACGGGACAGACTATTTTTTCCTATAATTCACCCCTCCACTTT
CASSTGQTIFSYNSPLHF
>TRBV21-1|once|TRBJ1-5|NA
TGTGCCAGCAGCAAAGGGGACAGCAAATTTCCCAATCAGCCCCAGCATTTT
CASSKGDSKFPNQPQHF
>TRBV28|NA|TRBJ2-1|TRBD1
TGTGCCAGCACCTTGGGGACAGGGGTAGGCAATGAGCAGTTCTTC
CASTLGTGVGNEQFF